This T cell receptor (beta chain) was observed in a study of T cells in Graves' hyperthyroidism and ophthalmopathy. Study-level findings and limits: With a median lead of around 6.7 months before onset, the model predicted ophthalmopathy.

Ten or more counts support this clonotype. Its specificity is unknown. Researchers took RNA transcripts and amplified the TCR beta CDR3 regions from them. HTBI primers were employed in a first-round RT-PCR of the TCR CDR3. TCRdb reprocessed the multiplex PCR reads via MiXCR and lists one record per CDR3 protein. The sample lists roughly 550,000 distinct CDR3 sequences; 15% to 20% were seen once. This CDR3 has 15 residues. Trimming stripped 0 bases from V and 3 bases from J, with 14 bases between. The germline gives CDR1 DFQATT, CDR2 SNEGSKA (reference sequence). Investigators excluded patients with uncontrolled infection, other autoimmune disease, pregnancy or lactation. Diagnosis relied on clinical symptoms, serum thyroxine and TRAb, thyroid ultrasound and orbital computed tomography. Source material for PBMCs was around 10 ml fresh peripheral blood.

This TCR was recovered from a woman aged 25-40 years with Graves' ophthalmopathy. Sequencing was carried out using blood. V usage is TRBV20-1 and J usage is TRBJ2-5, with a possible D match to TRBD2 (5 bases). The CDR3 DNA sequence: TGCAGTGCTAGAGATATATCAGCGGCCAAAGAGACCCAGTACTTC. The encoded protein is CSARDISAAKETQYF.